This T cell receptor beta chain was captured by sequencing in a study of CD8+ T cells in alopecia areata. About the research overall: Treated patients received oral tofacitinib, 5 to 10 mg twice daily. The study, taken as a whole, reports: Uncertainty about whether baseline CD8+ expansion is linked to response remains, with one nonresponder. Persistence in scalp and blood during tofacitinib was observed for many expanded lesional clones.

Extraction of RNA preceded its reverse transcription into cDNA, which served as the sequencing template. Only in-frame clones appear in the TCRdb table, and some are missing; sequencing was by immunoSEQ multiplex PCR. The table lists about 200,000 clones, roughly three fifths of them singletons. V was shortened by 6 bases and J by 0 bases, with 9 bases between the two germline ends. This CDR3 contains 14 residues. Germline-derived CDR1 and CDR2 are SNHLY and FYNNEI. Sample treatment: oral pan-JAK inhibitor, 5-10 mg twice daily. The authors sorted CD4+ and CD8+ T cells from PBMCs. Notes on this clone: Antigen: not known.

The V gene is TRBV2, the J gene TRBJ2-4; no clear D gene. This TCR derives from a human donor with alopecia areata. Sample: CD4+ T cells sorted from blood, taken around week 50, from a patient treated with tofacitinib. In nucleotides, the CDR3 is TGTGCCAGCAGGCCAAATCAAGCCAAAAACATTCAGTACTTC. As protein: CASRPNQAKNIQYF.